Listed below are T cell receptor beta chains from one sample, sequenced in a study of beta chain features in type 1 diabetes. TCRdb's copy holds only in-frame clones and misses some; the assay was immunoSEQ multiplex PCR. The sample shows some 270,000 clones, roughly 10% of them seen only once. The sequenced sample consisted of naive CD4+ T cells from blood. These receptors were collected from a man aged 25 to 45 with type 1 diabetes. Each CDR3 is given with its conserved first and last residue. Fields, in order: D gene, J gene, clone size, V gene, CDR3 protein, CDR3 DNA. A D gene is named only where the DNA matches it firmly. Expanded clones get a size class; other rows say once, few or many, or leave the size out.

D gene: TRBD1
J gene: TRBJ2-6
clone size: few
V gene: TRBV7-3
CDR3 protein: CASSLAGTGTNVLTF
CDR3 DNA: TGTGCCAGCAGCCTCGCCGGGACAGGGACGAACGTCCTGACTTTC

D gene: TRBD1
J gene: TRBJ2-2
clone size: -
V gene: TRBV9
CDR3 protein: CASGQGQPNTGELFF
CDR3 DNA: TGTGCCAGCGGTCAGGGACAGCCGAACACCGGGGAGCTGTTTTTT

D gene: -
J gene: TRBJ2-7
clone size: few
V gene: TRBV7-2
CDR3 protein: CASSPRTALYEQYF
CDR3 DNA: TGTGCCAGCAGCCCCAGGACAGCACTCTACGAGCAGTACTTC

D gene: -
J gene: TRBJ2-6
clone size: -
V gene: TRBV25-1
CDR3 protein: CASSEMGEAPGANVLTF
CDR3 DNA: TGTGCCAGCAGTGAAATGGGGGAGGCCCCTGGGGCCAACGTCCTGACTTTC

D gene: -
J gene: TRBJ2-7
clone size: -
V gene: TRBV29-1
CDR3 protein: CSVEAKAPGKGDEQYF
CDR3 DNA: TGCAGCGTTGAAGCCAAAGCCCCTGGAAAGGGGGACGAGCAGTACTTC

D gene: TRBD2
J gene: TRBJ2-5
clone size: few
V gene: TRBV6-5
CDR3 protein: CASRNLAGSPETQYF
CDR3 DNA: TGTGCCAGCAGGAATTTAGCGGGATCCCCAGAGACCCAGTACTTC

D gene: TRBD1
J gene: TRBJ1-1
clone size: -
V gene: TRBV2
CDR3 protein: CASSLQGSSNTEAFF
CDR3 DNA: TGTGCCAGCAGTTTACAGGGGTCCTCTAACACTGAAGCTTTCTTT

D gene: -
J gene: TRBJ1-6
clone size: few
V gene: TRBV2
CDR3 protein: CASRRDRHNSPLHF
CDR3 DNA: TGTGCCAGCAGGAGAGACAGACATAATTCACCCCTCCACTTT

D gene: -
J gene: TRBJ2-1
clone size: -
V gene: TRBV14
CDR3 protein: CASSIEVPYNEQFF
CDR3 DNA: TGTGCCAGCAGTATAGAAGTGCCCTACAATGAGCAGTTCTTC

D gene: TRBD1
J gene: TRBJ1-2
clone size: few
V gene: TRBV16
CDR3 protein: CASSPRTGADGYTF
CDR3 DNA: TGTGCCAGCAGCCCCCGGACAGGGGCGGATGGCTACACCTTC

D gene: -
J gene: TRBJ2-1
clone size: -
V gene: TRBV11-2
CDR3 protein: CASSLEWGGANEQFF
CDR3 DNA: TGTGCCAGCAGCTTAGAGTGGGGGGGGGCCAATGAGCAGTTCTTC

D gene: TRBD1
J gene: TRBJ1-4
clone size: few
V gene: TRBV13
CDR3 protein: CASSLSSGGQGSKLFF
CDR3 DNA: TGTGCCAGCAGCCTCTCCTCGGGGGGACAGGGGTCAAAACTGTTTTTT

D gene: -
J gene: TRBJ2-7
clone size: few
V gene: TRBV28
CDR3 protein: CASGRPSSYEQYF
CDR3 DNA: TGTGCCAGCGGTCGCCCCAGCTCCTACGAGCAGTACTTC

D gene: TRBD2
J gene: TRBJ2-1
clone size: few
V gene: TRBV5-1
CDR3 protein: CASSWGLADYNEQFF
CDR3 DNA: TGCGCCAGCAGCTGGGGACTAGCGGACTACAATGAGCAGTTCTTC

D gene: TRBD1
J gene: TRBJ2-1
clone size: few
V gene: TRBV5-1
CDR3 protein: CASGRTGYNEQFF
CDR3 DNA: TGCGCCAGCGGCCGGACAGGGTACAATGAGCAGTTCTTC

D gene: TRBD1
J gene: TRBJ1-4
clone size: -
V gene: TRBV18
CDR3 protein: CASSLDRGNEKLFF
CDR3 DNA: TGTGCCAGCTCACTGGACAGGGGTAATGAAAAACTGTTTTTT

D gene: -
J gene: TRBJ2-3
clone size: -
V gene: TRBV2
CDR3 protein: CASKASGTDTQYF
CDR3 DNA: TGTGCCAGCAAGGCTAGCGGCACAGATACGCAGTATTTT

D gene: -
J gene: TRBJ2-7
clone size: few
V gene: TRBV4-3
CDR3 protein: CASSQDGRGGMVGRQYF
CDR3 DNA: TGCGCCAGCAGCCAAGATGGCAGGGGTGGTATGGTTGGCAGGCAGTACTTC

D gene: TRBD2
J gene: TRBJ2-1
clone size: -
V gene: TRBV5-4
CDR3 protein: CASSLLAGKEQFF
CDR3 DNA: TGTGCCAGCAGCTTACTAGCGGGGAAAGAGCAGTTCTTC

D gene: -
J gene: TRBJ1-1
clone size: few
V gene: TRBV7-9
CDR3 protein: CASSSLGTTNTEAFF
CDR3 DNA: TGTGCCAGCAGCTCTCTCGGGACAACGAACACTGAAGCTTTCTTT

D gene: -
J gene: TRBJ2-3
clone size: many
V gene: TRBV7-9
CDR3 protein: CASSSSTDTQYF
CDR3 DNA: TGTGCCAGCAGCTCTAGCACAGATACGCAGTATTTT

D gene: TRBD2
J gene: TRBJ2-1
clone size: -
V gene: TRBV4-2
CDR3 protein: CASSRGTSGALDEQFF
CDR3 DNA: TGTGCCAGCAGCCGAGGGACTAGCGGGGCTTTGGATGAGCAGTTCTTC

D gene: -
J gene: TRBJ1-3
clone size: -
V gene: TRBV19
CDR3 protein: CARPRFSGNTIYF
CDR3 DNA: TGTGCCCGACCGAGGTTCTCTGGAAACACCATATATTTT

D gene: -
J gene: TRBJ2-2
clone size: few
V gene: TRBV2
CDR3 protein: CASTEAHGELFF
CDR3 DNA: TGTGCCAGCACCGAGGCACACGGGGAGCTGTTTTTT

D gene: -
J gene: TRBJ2-7
clone size: -
V gene: TRBV6-1
CDR3 protein: CASRTAYEQYF
CDR3 DNA: TGTGCCAGCAGGACAGCCTACGAGCAGTACTTC

D gene: TRBD1
J gene: TRBJ2-2
clone size: -
V gene: TRBV19
CDR3 protein: CASQGTANTGELFF
CDR3 DNA: TGTGCCAGTCAAGGGACAGCGAACACCGGGGAGCTGTTTTTT

D gene: -
J gene: TRBJ1-1
clone size: once
V gene: TRBV5-1
CDR3 protein: CASSLWGDTEAFF
CDR3 DNA: TGCGCCAGCAGCTTATGGGGGGACACTGAAGCTTTCTTT

D gene: -
J gene: TRBJ2-1
clone size: -
V gene: TRBV6-5
CDR3 protein: CASSFAGGGEQFF
CDR3 DNA: TGTGCCAGCAGTTTCGCTGGGGGCGGTGAGCAGTTCTTC

D gene: -
J gene: TRBJ1-1
clone size: few
V gene: TRBV5-1
CDR3 protein: CASSLFQENTEAFF
CDR3 DNA: TGCGCCAGCAGCTTGTTCCAGGAGAACACTGAAGCTTTCTTT